The 17 T cell receptor beta chains below come from one sample, sequenced in a study of T cells in localized non-small cell lung cancer. The table came from immunoSEQ multiplex PCR; TCRdb's copy has only in-frame clones and leaves some out. The sample has about 34,000 clones; 93% are singletons. The source was peripheral blood, collected before any cancer treatment. These receptors came from a female donor of 60 years or more with stage I lung adenocarcinoma.

The rearrangement uses TRBV6-5 and TRBJ1-2, with TRBD1 matching over 7 bases. Germline V CDR1 and CDR2: MNHEY, SVGAGI. V shed 0 bases and J 8 bases; nucleotides not matched to a gene: 12. The CDR3 extends over 16 amino acids. CDR3 sequence reads: CASSYSTQGRVKGYTF. The CDR3 coding sequence is TGTGCCAGCAGTTACTCGACACAGGGGCGAGTGAAGGGCTACACCTTC.

This clone came up once. This chain connects TRBV28 to TRBJ2-1; 9 bases align to TRBD2. The CDR3 runs 15 residues. Germline values: CDR1 MDHEN, CDR2 SYDVKM. With V trimmed by 1 base and J by 7 bases, 5 bases remained unmatched. This chain's CDR3 is CASSLSASGENEQFF. As DNA, the CDR3 is TGTGCCAGCAGTTTATCAGCTAGCGGGGAGAATGAGCAGTTCTTC.

The genes are TRBV15 and TRBJ2-1; 8 bases match TRBD2. CDR1 LNHNV and CDR2 YYDKDF come from the germline V gene (reference sequence). Trimming at V came to 1 base and at J to 4 bases, leaving 6 bases not matched to a gene. The CDR3 extends over 16 amino acids. The CDR3 sequence: CATSRGTGGPYNEQFF. For the CDR3, the DNA is TGTGCCACCAGCAGAGGAACGGGGGGGCCGTACAATGAGCAGTTCTTC.

The chain couples TRBV4-3 to TRBJ1-3; D is unclear. V gave up 0 bases and J gave up 0 bases, with 6 bases separating them. This CDR3 has 15 amino acids. The germline V gene has CDR1 LGHNA and CDR2 YSLEER. CDR3 protein: CASSQDQVSGNTIYF. In DNA, the CDR3 is TGCGCCAGCAGCCAAGATCAAGTCTCTGGAAACACCATATATTTT.

V and J are TRBV4-1 and TRBJ2-2; D not resolved. The CDR3 is made up of 15 amino acids. Germline V gene sequence: CDR1 MGHRA, CDR2 YSYEKL. Trimming took 1 base from V and 1 from J, leaving 7 bases between them. CDR3 coding DNA: TGCGCCAGCAGCCAAGGTCAATTGAACACCGGGGAGCTGTTTTTT. Encoded protein: CASSQGQLNTGELFF.

The chain links TRBV6-5 to TRBJ1-2, with 10 bases identical to TRBD1. Losses at the gene ends were 0 bases for V and 7 bases for J; bases not matched to a gene: 5. This CDR3 has 15 amino acids. Per the germline V gene, CDR1 is MNHEY and CDR2 is SVGAGI. In nucleotides, the CDR3 is TGTGCCAGCAGTTACTCCAGACAGGGGGCGGGTGGCTACACCTTC. Translating it yields CASSYSRQGAGGYTF.

The CDR3 spells CASSFSDRGAGETQYF. In DNA form, the CDR3 reads TGTGCCAGCAGCTTTTCCGACCGGGGGGCGGGAGAGACCCAGTACTTC. The J gene is TRBJ2-5, the V gene TRBV5-4; perhaps TRBD2 as D (7 bases). Trimming took off 2 bases at V and 4 bases at J, with 18 bases between the two ends. Germline CDR1 is SGHNT and CDR2 is YYREEE (reference sequence). The CDR3 spans 16 residues.

V usage is TRBV28 and J usage is TRBJ2-5; the match to TRBD2 covers 10 bases. The CDR3 is made up of 16 amino acids. Trimming removed 3 bases from V and 5 bases from J; junction bases left unmatched: 9. CDR1 and CDR2 (germline): MDHEN, SYDVKM. This CDR3 reads CASSLRGLAILETQYF. The CDR3 bases are TGTGCCAGCAGTTTGAGGGGACTAGCGATTTTGGAGACCCAGTACTTC.

The rearrangement uses TRBV7-2 and TRBJ1-5, with TRBD1 as a possible D gene (5 bases). Trimming took off 4 bases at V and 6 bases at J, with 28 bases between the two ends. CDR1 and CDR2 from the germline V gene are SGHTA and FQGNSA. This CDR3 contains 19 residues. CDR3 DNA sequence: TGTGCCAGCAGCTACGCCGCAGAAGCCACAGGAGGGGCGGGTCAGCCCCAGCATTTT. Encoded protein: CASSYAAEATGGAGQPQHF.

The chain recombines TRBV30 with TRBJ1-5; 8 bases match TRBD1. Germline V CDR1 and CDR2: GTSNPN, SVGIG (reference sequence). With V trimmed by 3 bases and J by 6 bases, 10 bases remained unmatched. CDR3 length: 15 amino acids. The CDR3 is CAWSLPGTGGQPQHF. CDR3 DNA sequence: TGTGCCTGGAGCCTTCCCGGGACAGGAGGTCAGCCCCAGCATTTT.

The chain links TRBV11-3 to TRBJ1-4; unclear D gene. The germline CDR1 and CDR2 sequences are SGHNT and YENEEA. Trimming took off 0 bases at V and 3 bases at J, with 8 bases between the two ends. CDR3 length: 15 amino acids. The CDR3 loop is CASSLEEGANEKLFF. The CDR3 DNA follows: TGTGCCAGCAGCTTAGAGGAAGGAGCTAATGAAAAACTGTTTTTT.

CDR3 region: CASSQEESGTQYF. The CDR3 coding sequence is TGCGCCAGCAGCCAAGAGGAGTCGGGGACCCAGTACTTC. V usage is TRBV4-3 and J usage is TRBJ2-5; no firm D call. Germline CDR1 is LGHNA and CDR2 is YSLEER. Trimming pared 0 bases from V and 7 bases from J, leaving 9 bases between. The CDR3 covers 13 residues.

The rearrangement joins TRBV10-3 to TRBJ1-2; the D gene is possibly TRBD1 (6 bases). Germline CDR1 is ENHRY and CDR2 is SYGVKD. Trimming stripped 6 bases from V and 13 bases from J, with 18 bases between. There are 12 residues in the CDR3. The CDR3 protein is CAISSPQRGATF. The CDR3 region has the DNA TGTGCCATCAGCTCACCTCAAAGGGGGGCCACCTTC.

A word on this clone: The sample contains more than one DNA sequence encoding this CDR3. V is TRBV28 and J is TRBJ1-5; D not certain. CDR1 MDHEN and CDR2 SYDVKM come from the germline V gene. V was trimmed by 6 bases and J by 0 bases, leaving 6 bases between them. The CDR3 extends over 13 amino acids. The CDR3 nucleotides are TGTGCCAGCAGGGCAAATAGCAATCAGCCCCAGCATTTT. Amino acid sequence: CASRANSNQPQHF.

V gene TRBV7-2 combines with J gene TRBJ1-4; the D is unclear. CDR3 size: 15 residues. In germline, CDR1 is SGHTA, CDR2 FQGNSA. V was pared by 10 bases and J by 2 bases, with 17 bases between. The CDR3 protein is CATSLRVATNEKLFF. The CDR3 bases are TGTGCCACGTCGCTGAGGGTTGCGACTAATGAAAAACTGTTTTTT.

DNA for the CDR3: TGTGCCAGTAGTATTCCAGCAGGGTGGTACGAGCAGTACTTC. The encoded protein is CASSIPAGWYEQYF. This chain joins TRBV19 and TRBJ2-7, with a weak D call TRBD1 (5 bases). CDR1 and CDR2 from the germline V gene are LNHDA and SQIVND (reference sequence). V gave up 3 bases and J gave up 4 bases, with 13 bases separating them. The CDR3 sequence is 14 residues long.

This clone was seen just once. The chain combines TRBV7-9 with TRBJ1-2; the D gene is possibly TRBD1 (5 bases). Trimming shortened V by 4 bases and J by 3 bases, and 12 bases separated the two germline ends. The V gene's germline CDR1 is SEHNR and CDR2 FQNEAQ (reference sequence). The CDR3 covers 14 residues. CDR3 loop: CASSSGEGDYGYTF. Here the CDR3 DNA reads TGTGCCAGCAGCTCCGGCGAAGGGGACTATGGCTACACCTTC.